This T cell receptor (beta chain) was obtained from a study of T-cell reconstitution after alpha-beta-depleted transplantation in children. Only a few counts were recorded for this clonotype. The antigen is not known. Study observations and caveats: From newly produced T cells came most of the T-cell counts and diversity one year after transplant. Surviving recipient T cells and intrathymic progenitors accounted for some patients' high TCRbeta diversity at day 60. Where alpha-beta T cells came from about two months after transplant was reportedly several hundred expanded graft clones.

It was with unique molecular identifiers that the TCRbeta library was prepared. TCRdb re-analysed the PCR reads in MiXCR, keeping a single row per CDR3 protein. The sample has approximately 980,000 distinct CDR3 sequences, about 29% seen once. The sample was PBMCs, mostly from graft donor cells, taken 360 days after TCRalphabeta/CD19-depleted stem cell transplant. This receptor was identified in a boy in the first two years of life who had a stem cell transplant for SCID, so the T cells may come from the graft donor.

The CDR3: CSVTDSGRYGYTF. CDR3 DNA: TGCAGTGTTACGGATTCGGGTCGCTATGGCTACACCTTC. The rearrangement links TRBV20-1 to TRBJ1-2; D remains unclear. Germline V gene lookup returns CDR1 DFQATT and CDR2 SNEGSKA (reference sequence). V gave up 7 bases and J gave up 4 bases, with 16 bases separating them. The CDR3 totals 13 residues.